This paragraph reports one T cell receptor beta chain. Its specificity is not known. This entry comes from a study of T cell responses to AZD1222 COVID-19 vaccine. Whole-study findings and limits: Repertoire sampling happened only post peak T cell response. Spike was spanned by vaccine-associated CD4 TCRs, with dominance at 160-218 and 743-854. Females made up more of the donors, who were largely white British, and clonal diversity may have come out too low.

Profiling relied on immunoSEQ multiplex PCR, and the TCRdb table lists in-frame clones only, not all of them. Here the sample spans 150,000 to 200,000 clones, around 94% being singletons. This sequence originates from an adult who received the AZD1222 COVID-19 vaccine. The material sequenced was peripheral blood, taken 28 days after the second AZD1222 dose.

The CDR3 region is CASSPTLRGWPGEQYF. The CDR3 coding sequence is TGTGCCAGCAGCCCCACCCTCAGGGGATGGCCGGGCGAGCAGTACTTC. The chain has TRBV5-8 and TRBJ2-7; D may be TRBD1 (6 bases). Trimming stripped 4 bases from V and 6 bases from J, with 23 bases between. This CDR3 has 16 residues. CDR1 is SGHTS, CDR2 YDEGEE, per germline.